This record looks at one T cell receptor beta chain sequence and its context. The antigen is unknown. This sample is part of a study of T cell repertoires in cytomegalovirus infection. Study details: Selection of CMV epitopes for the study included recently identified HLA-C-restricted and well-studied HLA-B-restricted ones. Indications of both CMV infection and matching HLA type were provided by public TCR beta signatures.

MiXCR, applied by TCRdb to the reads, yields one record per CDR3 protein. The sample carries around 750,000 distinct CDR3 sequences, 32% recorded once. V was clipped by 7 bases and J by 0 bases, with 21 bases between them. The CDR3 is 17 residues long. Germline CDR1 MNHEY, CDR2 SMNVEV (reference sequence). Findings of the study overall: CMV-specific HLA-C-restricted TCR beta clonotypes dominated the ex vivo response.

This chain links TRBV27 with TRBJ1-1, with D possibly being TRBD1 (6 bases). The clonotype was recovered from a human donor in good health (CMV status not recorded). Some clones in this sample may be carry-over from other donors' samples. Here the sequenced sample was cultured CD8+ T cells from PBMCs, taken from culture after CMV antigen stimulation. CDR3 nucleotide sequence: TGTGCCAGCACCCCACGGGGGGGCTCCTACCTGAACACTGAAGCTTTCTTT. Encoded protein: CASTPRGGSYLNTEAFF.